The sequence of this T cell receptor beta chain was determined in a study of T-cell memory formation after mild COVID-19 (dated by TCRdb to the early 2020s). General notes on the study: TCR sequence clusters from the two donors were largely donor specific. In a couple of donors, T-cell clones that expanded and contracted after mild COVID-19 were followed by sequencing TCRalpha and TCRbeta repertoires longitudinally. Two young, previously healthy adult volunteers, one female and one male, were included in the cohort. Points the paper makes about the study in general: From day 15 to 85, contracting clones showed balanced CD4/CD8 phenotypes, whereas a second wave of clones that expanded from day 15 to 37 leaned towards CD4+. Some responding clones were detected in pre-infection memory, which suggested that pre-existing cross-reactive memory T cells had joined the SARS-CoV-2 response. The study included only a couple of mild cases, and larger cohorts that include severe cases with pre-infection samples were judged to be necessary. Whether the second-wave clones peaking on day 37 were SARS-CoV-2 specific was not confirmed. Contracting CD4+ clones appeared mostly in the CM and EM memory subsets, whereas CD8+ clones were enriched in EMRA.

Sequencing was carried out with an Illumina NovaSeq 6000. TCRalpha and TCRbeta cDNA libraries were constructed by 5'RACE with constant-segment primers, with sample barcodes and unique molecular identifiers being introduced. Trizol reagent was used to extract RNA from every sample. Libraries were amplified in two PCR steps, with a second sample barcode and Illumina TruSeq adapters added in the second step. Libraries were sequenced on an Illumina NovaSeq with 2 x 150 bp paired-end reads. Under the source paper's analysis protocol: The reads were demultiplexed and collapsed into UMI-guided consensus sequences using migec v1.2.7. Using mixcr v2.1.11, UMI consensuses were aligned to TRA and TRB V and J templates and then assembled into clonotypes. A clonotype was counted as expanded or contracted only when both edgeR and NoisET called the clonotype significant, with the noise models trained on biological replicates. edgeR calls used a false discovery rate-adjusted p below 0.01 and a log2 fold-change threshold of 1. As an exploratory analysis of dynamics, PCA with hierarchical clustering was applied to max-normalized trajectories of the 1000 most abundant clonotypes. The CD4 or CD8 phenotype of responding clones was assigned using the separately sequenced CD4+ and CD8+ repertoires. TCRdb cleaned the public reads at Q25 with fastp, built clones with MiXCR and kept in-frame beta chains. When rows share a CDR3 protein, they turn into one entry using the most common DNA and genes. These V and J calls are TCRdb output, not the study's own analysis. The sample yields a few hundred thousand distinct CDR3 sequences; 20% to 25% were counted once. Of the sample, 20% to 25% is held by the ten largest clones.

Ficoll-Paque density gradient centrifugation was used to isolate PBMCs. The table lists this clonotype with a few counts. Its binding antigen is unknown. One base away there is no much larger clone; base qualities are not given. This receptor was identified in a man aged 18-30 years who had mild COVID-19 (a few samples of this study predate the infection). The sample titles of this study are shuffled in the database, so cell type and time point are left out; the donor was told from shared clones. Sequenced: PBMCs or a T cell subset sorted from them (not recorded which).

The DNA is TGCGCCAGCAGCGCGGGGGTTGAGGATACGCAGTATTTT. Its amino acids are CASSAGVEDTQYF. This receptor chain uses TRBV4-1 and TRBJ2-3; 7 nucleotides in the junction match TRBD2. V is pruned by 5 bases and J by 6 bases, leaving 5 bases of the junction without a gene match. CDR1 and CDR2, per the germline V gene, are MGHRA and YSYEKL. The CDR3 holds 13 amino acids from the cysteine to the phenylalanine. The CDR3 DNA has 39 bases and is translated from base 1.